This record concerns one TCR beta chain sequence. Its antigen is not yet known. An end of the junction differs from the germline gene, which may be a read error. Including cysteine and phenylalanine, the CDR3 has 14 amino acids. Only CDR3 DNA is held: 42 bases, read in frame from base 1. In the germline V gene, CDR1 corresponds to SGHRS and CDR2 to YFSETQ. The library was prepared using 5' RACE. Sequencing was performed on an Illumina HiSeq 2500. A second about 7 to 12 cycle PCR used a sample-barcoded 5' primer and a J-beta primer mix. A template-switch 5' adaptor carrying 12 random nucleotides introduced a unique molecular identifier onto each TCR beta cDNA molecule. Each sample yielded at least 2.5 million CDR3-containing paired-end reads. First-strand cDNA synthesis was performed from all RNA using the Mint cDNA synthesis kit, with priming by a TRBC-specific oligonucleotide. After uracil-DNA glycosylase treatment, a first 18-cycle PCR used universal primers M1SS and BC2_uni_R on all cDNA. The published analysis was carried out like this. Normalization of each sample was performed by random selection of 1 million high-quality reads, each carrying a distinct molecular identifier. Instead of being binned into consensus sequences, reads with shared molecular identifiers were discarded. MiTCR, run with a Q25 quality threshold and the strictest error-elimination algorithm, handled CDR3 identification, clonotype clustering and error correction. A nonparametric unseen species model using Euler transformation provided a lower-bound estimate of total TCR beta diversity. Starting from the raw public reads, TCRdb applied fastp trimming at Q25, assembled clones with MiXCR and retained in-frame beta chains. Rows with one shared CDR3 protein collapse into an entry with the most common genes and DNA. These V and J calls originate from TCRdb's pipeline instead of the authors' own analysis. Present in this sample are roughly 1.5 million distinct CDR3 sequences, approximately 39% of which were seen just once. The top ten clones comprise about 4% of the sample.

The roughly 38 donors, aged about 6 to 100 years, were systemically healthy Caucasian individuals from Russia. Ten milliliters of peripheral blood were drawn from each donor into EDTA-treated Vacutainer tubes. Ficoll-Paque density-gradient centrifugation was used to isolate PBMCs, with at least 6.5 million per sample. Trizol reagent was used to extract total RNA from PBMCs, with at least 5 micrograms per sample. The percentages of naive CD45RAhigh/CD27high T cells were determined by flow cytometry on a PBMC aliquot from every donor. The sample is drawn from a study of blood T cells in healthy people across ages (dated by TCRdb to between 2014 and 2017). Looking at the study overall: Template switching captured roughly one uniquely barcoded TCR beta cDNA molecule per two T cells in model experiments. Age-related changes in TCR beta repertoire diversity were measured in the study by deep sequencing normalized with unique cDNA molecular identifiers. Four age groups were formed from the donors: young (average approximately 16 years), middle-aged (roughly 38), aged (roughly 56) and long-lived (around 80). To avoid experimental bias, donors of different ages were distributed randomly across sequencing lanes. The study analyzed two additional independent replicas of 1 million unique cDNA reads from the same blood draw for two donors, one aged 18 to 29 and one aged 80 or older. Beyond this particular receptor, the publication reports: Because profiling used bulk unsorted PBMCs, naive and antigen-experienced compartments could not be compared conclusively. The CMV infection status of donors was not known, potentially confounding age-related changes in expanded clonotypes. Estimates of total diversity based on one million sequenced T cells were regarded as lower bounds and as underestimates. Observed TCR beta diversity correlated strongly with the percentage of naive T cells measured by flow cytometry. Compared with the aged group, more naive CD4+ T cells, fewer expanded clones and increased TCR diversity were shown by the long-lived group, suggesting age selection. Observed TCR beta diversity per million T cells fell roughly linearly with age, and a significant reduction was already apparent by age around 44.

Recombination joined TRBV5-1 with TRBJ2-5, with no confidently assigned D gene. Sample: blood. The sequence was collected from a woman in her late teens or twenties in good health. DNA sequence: TGCGCCGGCAGCCGCGGCGAGCGCCAAGAGACCCAGTACTTC. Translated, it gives CAGSRGERQETQYF.